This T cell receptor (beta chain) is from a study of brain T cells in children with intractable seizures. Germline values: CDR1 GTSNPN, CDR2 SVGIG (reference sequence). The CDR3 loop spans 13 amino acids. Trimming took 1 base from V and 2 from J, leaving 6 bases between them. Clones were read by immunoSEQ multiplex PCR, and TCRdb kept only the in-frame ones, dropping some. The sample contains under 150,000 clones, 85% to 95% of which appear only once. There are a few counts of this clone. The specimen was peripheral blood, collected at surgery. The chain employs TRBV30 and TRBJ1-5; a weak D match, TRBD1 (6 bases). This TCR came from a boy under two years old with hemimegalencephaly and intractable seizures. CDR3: CAWSGQGNQPQHF. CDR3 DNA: TGTGCCTGGAGTGGACAGGGCAATCAGCCCCAGCATTTT.